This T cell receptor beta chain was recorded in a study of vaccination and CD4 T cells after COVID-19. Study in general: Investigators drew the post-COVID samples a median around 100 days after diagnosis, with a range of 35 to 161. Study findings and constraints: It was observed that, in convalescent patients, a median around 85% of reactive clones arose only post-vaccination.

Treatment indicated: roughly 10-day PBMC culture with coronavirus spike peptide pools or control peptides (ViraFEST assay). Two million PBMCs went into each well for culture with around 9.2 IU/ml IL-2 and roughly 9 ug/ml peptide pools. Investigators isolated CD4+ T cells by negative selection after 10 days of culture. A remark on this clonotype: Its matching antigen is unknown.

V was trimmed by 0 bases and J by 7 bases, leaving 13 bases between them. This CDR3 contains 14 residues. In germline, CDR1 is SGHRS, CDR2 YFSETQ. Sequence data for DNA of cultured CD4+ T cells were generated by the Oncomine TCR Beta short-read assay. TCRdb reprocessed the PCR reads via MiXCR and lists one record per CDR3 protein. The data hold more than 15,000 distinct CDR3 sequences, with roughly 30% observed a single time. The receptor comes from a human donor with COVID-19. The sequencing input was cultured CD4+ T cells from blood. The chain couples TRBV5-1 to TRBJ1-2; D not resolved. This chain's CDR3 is CASSLDPASGGYTF. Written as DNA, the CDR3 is TGCGCCAGCAGCTTGGACCCGGCATCGGGTGGCTACACCTTC.